A few counts support the clone carrying this T cell receptor (beta chain). This entry belongs to a study of control samples from healthy donors and cancer patients. V gave up 0 bases and J gave up 16 bases; unmatched junction bases: 7. Germline values: CDR1 SGHRS, CDR2 YFSETQ. There are 12 residues in the CDR3. Assay: immunoSEQ multiplex PCR; the TCRdb copy retains only in-frame clones and omits some. Of 110,000 or so clones in the sample, around 89% are singletons; the top ten hold 17%. The specimen sequenced was blood. The chain uses TRBV5-1 and TRBJ2-1; 7 nucleotides line up with TRBD1. The clonotype originates from a woman in her fifties or sixties in good health. The CDR3 DNA reads as TGCGCCAGCAGCTTGGGGACAGGCCTTGGATTCTTC. Translating gives CASSLGTGLGFF.